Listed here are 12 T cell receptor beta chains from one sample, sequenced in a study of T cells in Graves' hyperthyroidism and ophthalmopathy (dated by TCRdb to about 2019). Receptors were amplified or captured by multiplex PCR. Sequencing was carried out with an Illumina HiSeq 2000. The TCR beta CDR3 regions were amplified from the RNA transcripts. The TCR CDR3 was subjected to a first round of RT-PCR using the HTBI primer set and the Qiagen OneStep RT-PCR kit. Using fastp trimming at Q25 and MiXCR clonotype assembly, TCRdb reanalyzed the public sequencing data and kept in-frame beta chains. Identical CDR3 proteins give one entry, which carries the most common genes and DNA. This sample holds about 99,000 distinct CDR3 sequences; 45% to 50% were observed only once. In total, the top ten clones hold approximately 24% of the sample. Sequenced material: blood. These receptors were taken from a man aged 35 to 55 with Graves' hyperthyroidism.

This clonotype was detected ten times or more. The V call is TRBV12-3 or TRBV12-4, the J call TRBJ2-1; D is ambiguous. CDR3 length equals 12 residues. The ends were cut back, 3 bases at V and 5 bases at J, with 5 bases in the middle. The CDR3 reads CASSFLNNEQFF. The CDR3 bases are TGTGCCAGCAGTTTCCTCAACAATGAGCAGTTCTTC.

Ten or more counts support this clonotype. The CDR3 loop is CASSYKGLQGPYGYTF. In DNA form, the CDR3 reads TGTGCCAGCAGTTACAAGGGTCTTCAGGGGCCCTATGGCTACACCTTC. The V gene is TRBV6-6, the J gene TRBJ1-2; D might be TRBD1 (6 bases). The CDR3 has 16 amino acids. V was trimmed by 2 bases and J by 4 bases, leaving 17 bases between them. Germline CDR1 and CDR2: MNHNY and SVGAGI (reference sequence).

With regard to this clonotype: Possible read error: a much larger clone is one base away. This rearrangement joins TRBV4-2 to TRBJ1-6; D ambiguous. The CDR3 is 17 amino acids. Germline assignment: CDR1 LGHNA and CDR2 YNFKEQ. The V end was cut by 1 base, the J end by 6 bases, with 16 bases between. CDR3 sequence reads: CASSQGYSRASNSPLHF. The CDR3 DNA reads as TGTGCCAGCAGCCAAGGTTATTCACGGGCGAGTAATTCACCCCTCCACTTT.

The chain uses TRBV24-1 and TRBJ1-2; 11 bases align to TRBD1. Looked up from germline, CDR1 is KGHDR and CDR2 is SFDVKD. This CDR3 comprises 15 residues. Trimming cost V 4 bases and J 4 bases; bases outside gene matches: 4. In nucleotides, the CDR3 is TGTGCCACCAGTGAACCTGGACAGGGGGCCTATGGCTACACCTTC. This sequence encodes CATSEPGQGAYGYTF.

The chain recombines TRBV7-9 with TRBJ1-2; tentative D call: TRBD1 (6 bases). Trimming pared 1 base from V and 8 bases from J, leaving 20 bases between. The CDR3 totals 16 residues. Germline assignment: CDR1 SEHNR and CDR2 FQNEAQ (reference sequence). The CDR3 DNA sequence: TGTGCCAGCAGCTTAGGTGGGGCCGGGACAATCATCGGCTACACCTTC. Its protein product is CASSLGGAGTIIGYTF.

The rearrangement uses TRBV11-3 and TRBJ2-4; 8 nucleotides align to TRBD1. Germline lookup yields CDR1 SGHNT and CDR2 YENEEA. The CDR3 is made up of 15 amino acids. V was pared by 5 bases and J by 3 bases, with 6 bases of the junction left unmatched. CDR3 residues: CASSIRGLDKNIQYF. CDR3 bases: TGTGCCAGCAGCATCAGGGGGCTTGACAAAAACATTCAGTACTTC.

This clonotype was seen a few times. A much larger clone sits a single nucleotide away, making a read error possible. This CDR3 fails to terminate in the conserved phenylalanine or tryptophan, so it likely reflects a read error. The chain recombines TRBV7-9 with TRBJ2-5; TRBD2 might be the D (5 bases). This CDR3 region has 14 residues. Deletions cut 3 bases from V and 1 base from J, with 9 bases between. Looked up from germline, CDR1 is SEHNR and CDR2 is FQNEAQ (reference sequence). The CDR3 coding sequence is TGTGCCAGCAGCTTTCGGGGTAGCCAAGAGACCCAGTACTCC. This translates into CASSFRGSQETQYS.

DNA of the CDR3: TGTGCCAGCAGTTTATGGACGAACACTGAAGCTTTCTTT. The encoded protein is CASSLWTNTEAFF. The chain employs TRBV2 and TRBJ1-1; D ambiguous. Germline V CDR1 and CDR2: SNHLY, FYNNEI. Trimming stripped 5 bases from V and 1 base from J, with 8 bases between. The CDR3 length is 13 residues.

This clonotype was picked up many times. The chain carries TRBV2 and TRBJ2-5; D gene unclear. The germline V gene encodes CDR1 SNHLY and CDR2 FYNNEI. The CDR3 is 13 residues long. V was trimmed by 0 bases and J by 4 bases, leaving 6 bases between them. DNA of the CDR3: TGTGCCAGCAGTGAAGCGGGTAGAGAGACCCAGTACTTC. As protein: CASSEAGRETQYF.

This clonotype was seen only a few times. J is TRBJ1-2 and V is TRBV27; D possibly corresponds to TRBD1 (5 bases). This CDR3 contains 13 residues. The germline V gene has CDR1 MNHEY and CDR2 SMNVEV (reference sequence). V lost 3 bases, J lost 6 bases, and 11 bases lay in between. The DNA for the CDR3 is TGTGCCAGCAGTTTCGCCAGGGTCGATGGCTACACCTTC. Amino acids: CASSFARVDGYTF.

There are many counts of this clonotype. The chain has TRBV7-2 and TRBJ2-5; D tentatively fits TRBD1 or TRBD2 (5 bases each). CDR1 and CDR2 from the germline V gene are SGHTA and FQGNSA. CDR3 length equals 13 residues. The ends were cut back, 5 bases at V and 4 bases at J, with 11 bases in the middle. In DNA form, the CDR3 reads TGTGCCAGCAGCCCTGGTGGGGGAGAGACCCAGTACTTC. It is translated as CASSPGGGETQYF.

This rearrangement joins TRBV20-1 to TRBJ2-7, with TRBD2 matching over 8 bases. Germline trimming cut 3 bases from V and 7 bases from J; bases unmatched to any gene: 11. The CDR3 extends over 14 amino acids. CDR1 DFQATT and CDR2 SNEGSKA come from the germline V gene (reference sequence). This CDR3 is CSARSGSNTGEQYF. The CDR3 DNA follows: TGCAGTGCTAGGAGCGGGAGTAACACCGGGGAGCAGTACTTC.